This T cell receptor beta chain was captured by sequencing in a study of STAT5B mutations in CD4+ large granular lymphocyte leukemia. Study-wide findings and caveats: About 24% of private leukemic clonotypes occurred rarely in other patients' non-leukemic repertoires. Patient CD4-sorted repertoires looked more clonal than healthy CD4+ repertoires, even without putative leukemic clones. Top patient clones used TRBV06 genes more often: 8/27 versus 2/35 in controls.

The survey-level immunoSEQ assay was used. Profiling relied on immunoSEQ multiplex PCR, and the TCRdb table lists in-frame clones only, not all of them. The table includes about 48,000 clones, around 70% detected once. The CDR3 is 16 amino acids. The germline CDR1 and CDR2 sequences are PRHDT and FYEKMQ (reference sequence). J was trimmed by 2 bases and V by 1 base; bases with no gene match: 6. Worth noting for this clone: The antigen remains unidentified.

The sequencing input was CD4+ T cells from blood buffy coats. The chain employs TRBV13 and TRBJ2-5; the match to TRBD2 covers 8 bases. The TCR sequence derives from a human donor in good health. The CDR3 sequence is CASSLVSGTSQETQYF. The CDR3 bases are TGTGCCAGCAGCTTAGTAAGCGGGACTAGTCAAGAGACCCAGTACTTC.